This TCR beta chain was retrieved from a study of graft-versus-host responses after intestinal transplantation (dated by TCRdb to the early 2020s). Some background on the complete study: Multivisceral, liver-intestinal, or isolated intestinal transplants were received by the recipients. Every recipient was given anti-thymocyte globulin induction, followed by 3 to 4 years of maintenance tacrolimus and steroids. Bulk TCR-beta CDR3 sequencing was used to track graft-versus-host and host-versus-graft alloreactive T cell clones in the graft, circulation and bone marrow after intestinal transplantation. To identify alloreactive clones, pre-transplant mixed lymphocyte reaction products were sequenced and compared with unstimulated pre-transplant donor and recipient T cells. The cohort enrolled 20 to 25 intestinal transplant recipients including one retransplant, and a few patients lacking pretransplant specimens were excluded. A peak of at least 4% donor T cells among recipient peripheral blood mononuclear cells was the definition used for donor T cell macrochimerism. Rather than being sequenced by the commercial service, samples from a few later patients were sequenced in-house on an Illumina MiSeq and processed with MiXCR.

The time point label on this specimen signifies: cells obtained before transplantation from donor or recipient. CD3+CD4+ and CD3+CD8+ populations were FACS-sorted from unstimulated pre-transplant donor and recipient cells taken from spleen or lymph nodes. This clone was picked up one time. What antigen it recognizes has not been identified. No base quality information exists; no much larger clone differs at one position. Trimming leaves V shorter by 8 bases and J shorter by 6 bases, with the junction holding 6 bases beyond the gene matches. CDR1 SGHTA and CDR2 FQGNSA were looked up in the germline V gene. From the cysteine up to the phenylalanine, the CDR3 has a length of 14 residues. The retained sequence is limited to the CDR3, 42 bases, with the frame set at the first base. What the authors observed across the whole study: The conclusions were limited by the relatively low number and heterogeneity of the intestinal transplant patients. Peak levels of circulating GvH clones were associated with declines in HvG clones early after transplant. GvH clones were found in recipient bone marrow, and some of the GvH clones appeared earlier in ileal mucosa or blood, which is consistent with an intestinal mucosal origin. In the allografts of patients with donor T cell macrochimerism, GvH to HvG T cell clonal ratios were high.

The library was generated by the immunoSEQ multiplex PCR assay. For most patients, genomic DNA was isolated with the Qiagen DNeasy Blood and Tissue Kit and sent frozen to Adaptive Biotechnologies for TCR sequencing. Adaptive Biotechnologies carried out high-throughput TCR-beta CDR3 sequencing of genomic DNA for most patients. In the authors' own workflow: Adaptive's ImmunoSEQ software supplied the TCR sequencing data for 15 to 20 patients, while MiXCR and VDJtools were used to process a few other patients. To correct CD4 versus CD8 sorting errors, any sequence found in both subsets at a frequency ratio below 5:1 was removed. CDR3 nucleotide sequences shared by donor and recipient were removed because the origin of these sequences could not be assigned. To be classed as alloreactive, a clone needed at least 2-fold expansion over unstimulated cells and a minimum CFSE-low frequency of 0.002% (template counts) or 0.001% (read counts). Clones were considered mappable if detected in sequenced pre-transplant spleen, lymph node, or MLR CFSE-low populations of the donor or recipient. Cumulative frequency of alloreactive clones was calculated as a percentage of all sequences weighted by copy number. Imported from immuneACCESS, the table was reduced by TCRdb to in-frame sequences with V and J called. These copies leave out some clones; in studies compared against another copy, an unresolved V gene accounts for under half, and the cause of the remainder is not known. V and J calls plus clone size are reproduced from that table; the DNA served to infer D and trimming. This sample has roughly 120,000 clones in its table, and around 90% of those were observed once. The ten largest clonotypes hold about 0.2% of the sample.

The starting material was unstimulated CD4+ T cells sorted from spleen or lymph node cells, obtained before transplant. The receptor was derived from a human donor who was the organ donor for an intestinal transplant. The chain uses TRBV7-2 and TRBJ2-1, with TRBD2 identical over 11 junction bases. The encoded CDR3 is CASLRGTSGNEQFF. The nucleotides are TGTGCCAGCTTGAGGGGGACTAGCGGCAATGAGCAGTTCTTC.